This TCR beta chain was identified during a study of blood T cell repertoires in COVID-19. Original methodology: Nucleated cell number was recorded as an estimate derived from reference gene primer amplification. Clones were read by immunoSEQ multiplex PCR, and TCRdb kept only the in-frame ones, dropping some. The V and J calls and clone size are taken from that table; D and trimming were inferred from the DNA. The sample contains a few hundred thousand clones, roughly 86% of which appear only once. Two negative PCRs, clearance, or symptom resolution characterized the recovered Cohort 3 donors. Germline values: CDR1 SGHRS, CDR2 YFSETQ. J lost 5 bases, V lost 4 bases, and 5 bases had no gene match. The CDR3 totals 14 residues.

This receptor was obtained from a man in his thirties or forties who had recovered from COVID-19. This chain links TRBV5-1 with TRBJ2-1, with 8 bases identical to TRBD1. Material for sequencing was PBMCs or T cells enriched from blood (not recorded which). The CDR3, as DNA: TGCGCCAGCAGCCCCTCGGGACAGGACAATGAGCAGTTCTTC. As protein: CASSPSGQDNEQFF. Combining the CDR3 with reference TRBV5-1 and TRBJ2-1 gives the whole variable domain KAGVTQTPRYLIKTRGQQVTLSCSPISGHRSVSWYQQTPGQGLQFLFEYFSETQRNKGNFPGRFSGRQFSNSRSEMNVSTLELGDSALYLCASSPSGQDNEQFFGPGTRLTVL.